Below are 15 T cell receptor beta chains sequenced from a single sample in a study of shared clonotypes between healthy human individuals. Measured with immunoSEQ multiplex PCR; TCRdb has only the in-frame clones, and not every one. The sample lists millions of clones; more than 80% were seen once. The specimen was naive CD4+ T cells sorted from blood. Subset given: CD45RA+ positively selected. The receptors derive from a man aged 18-30 years in good health.

In its sample, this clone was seen once. The chain combines TRBV5-1 with TRBJ2-7; D perhaps matches TRBD1 (6 bases). Germline-derived CDR1 and CDR2 are SGHRS and YFSETQ. Trimming cost V 4 bases and J 1 base, with 12 bases left between them. The CDR3 sequence is 14 residues long. The CDR3 loop is CASSPGAPSYEQYF. CDR3 sequence (DNA): TGCGCCAGCAGCCCAGGGGCCCCATCCTACGAGCAGTACTTC. The full variable domain, completed using reference TRBV5-1 and TRBJ2-7, is KAGVTQTPRYLIKTRGQQVTLSCSPISGHRSVSWYQQTPGQGLQFLFEYFSETQRNKGNFPGRFSGRQFSNSRSEMNVSTLELGDSALYLCASSPGAPSYEQYFGPGTRLTVT.

The gene calls are TRBV15 and TRBJ2-3, with 13 bases that match TRBD2. Per germline, CDR1 LNHNV and CDR2 YYDKDF (reference sequence). This CDR3 contains 17 residues. Losses at the gene ends were 2 bases for V and 4 bases for J; bases not matched to a gene: 6. CDR3 in amino acids: CATSRLGTSGVADTQYF. CDR3 DNA: TGTGCCACCAGCAGACTGGGGACTAGCGGGGTTGCAGATACGCAGTATTTT.

V and J are TRBV27 and TRBJ2-7, with D possibly matching TRBD2 (6 bases). The CDR3 consists of 14 residues. V lost 6 bases and J 0 bases, leaving 12 bases between the germline ends. Germline-derived CDR1 and CDR2 are MNHEY and SMNVEV (reference sequence). CDR3: CASRPGTDSYEQYF. CDR3 bases: TGTGCCAGCAGGCCCGGGACTGACTCCTACGAGCAGTACTTC.

CDR3 protein: CASSLVIQGGTEQYF. DNA of the CDR3: TGTGCCAGCAGCTTAGTGATTCAGGGGGGTACCGAGCAGTACTTC. V gene TRBV7-9 combines with J gene TRBJ2-7, with D maybe TRBD1 (7 bases). The V end was cut by 1 base, the J end by 6 bases, with 16 bases between. This CDR3 is built from 15 residues. Germline CDR1 SEHNR, CDR2 FQNEAQ (reference sequence). The entire variable domain, with the rest obtained from reference TRBV7-9 and TRBJ2-7, is as follows: DTGVSQNPRHKITKRGQNVTFRCDPISEHNRLYWYRQTLGQGPEFLTYFQNEAQLEKSRLLSDRFSAERPKGSFSTLEIQRTEQGDSAMYLCASSLVIQGGTEQYFGPGTRLTVT.

This chain joins TRBV15 and TRBJ1-6; D is perhaps TRBD1 (5 bases). Germline CDR1 is LNHNV and CDR2 is YYDKDF (reference sequence). The CDR3 length is 18 residues. The V end was cut by 2 bases, the J end by 5 bases, with 19 bases between. Here the CDR3 DNA reads TGTGCCACCAGCAGATCAGAGAATTCAGGGAGCCATAATTCACCCCTCCACTTT. Translation gives CATSRSENSGSHNSPLHF.

The chain links TRBV7-9 to TRBJ1-6; D perhaps matches TRBD1 (5 bases). Trimming stripped 2 bases from V and 5 bases from J, with 13 bases between. The length of the CDR3 is 16 residues. CDR1 is SEHNR and CDR2 is FQNEAQ in the germline V gene (reference sequence). CDR3 bases: TGTGCCAGCAGCTTAATTCGCGGGACTAATAATTCACCCCTCCACTTT. Protein sequence: CASSLIRGTNNSPLHF.

Notes on this clone: Other DNA sequences within the sample encode an identical CDR3. The genes are TRBV30 and TRBJ2-1; TRBD2 matches at 9 bases. CDR3 length: 15 amino acids. J was trimmed by 0 bases and V by 4 bases; bases with no gene match: 4. The germline V gene encodes CDR1 GTSNPN and CDR2 SVGIG (reference sequence). CDR3 residues: CAWNSGGHSYNEQFF. CDR3 DNA: TGTGCCTGGAATAGCGGGGGACACTCCTACAATGAGCAGTTCTTC. The full variable domain, in which reference TRBV30 and TRBJ2-1 provide the parts outside the CDR3, is SQTIHQWPATLVQPVGSPLSLECTVEGTSNPNLYWYRQAAGRGLQLLFYSVGIGQISSEVPQNLSASRPQDRQFILSSKKLLLSDSGFYLCAWNSGGHSYNEQFFGPGTRLTVL.

This sequence joins TRBV28 and TRBJ1-2; 8 positions agree with TRBD1. This CDR3 is 12 amino acids long. With V trimmed by 2 bases and J by 10 bases, 3 bases remained unmatched. Germline-derived CDR1 and CDR2 are MDHEN and SYDVKM. CDR3: CASSLQGALYTF. In nucleotides, the CDR3 is TGTGCCAGCAGTTTACAGGGGGCTCTCTACACCTTC.

Comment on this clone: Other DNA sequences of this sample code for an identical CDR3. V gene TRBV10-3 combines with J gene TRBJ2-5, with no clear D. Deletions cut 3 bases from V and 2 bases from J, with 4 bases between. The CDR3 extends over 12 amino acids. Germline CDR1 is ENHRY and CDR2 is SYGVKD. In DNA, the CDR3 is TGTGCCATCAGTGAATCTCAAGAGACCCAGTACTTC. This gives the protein CAISESQETQYF.

This chain links TRBV30 with TRBJ2-5; 10 nucleotides match TRBD2. The V segment lost 0 bases and the J segment 5 bases; nucleotides outside the gene matches: 9. Germline CDR1 GTSNPN, CDR2 SVGIG (reference sequence). This CDR3 spans 16 amino acids. Here the CDR3 reads CAWSVQVAGGRETQYF. CDR3 sequence (DNA): TGTGCCTGGAGTGTACAGGTAGCGGGAGGTCGCGAGACCCAGTACTTC.

This chain uses TRBV11-2 with TRBJ2-1; D remains ambiguous. The CDR3 length is 16 residues. V was cut by 2 bases and J by 0 bases, with 11 bases left in between. Germline CDR1 is SGHAT and CDR2 is FQNNGV. The CDR3 protein is CASSLFGVPSYNEQFF. The DNA for the CDR3 is TGTGCCAGCAGCTTATTTGGGGTTCCCTCCTACAATGAGCAGTTCTTC.

The genes are TRBV4-3 and TRBJ1-1, with D possibly matching TRBD1 (5 bases). The V and J ends lost 3 bases and 2 bases respectively, with 10 bases between them. This CDR3 is built from 14 residues. Germline V gene data show CDR1 as LGHNA and CDR2 as YSLEER. The CDR3 loop is CASSHTTENTEAFF. In DNA form, the CDR3 reads TGCGCCAGCAGCCACACGACAGAAAACACTGAAGCTTTCTTT.

The rearrangement uses TRBV7-2 and TRBJ2-1; 8 nucleotides line up with TRBD2. CDR3 length equals 15 residues. Germline assignment: CDR1 SGHTA and CDR2 FQGNSA. V was pared by 5 bases and J by 3 bases, with 6 bases of the junction left unmatched. The chain's CDR3 is CASSGFSGVYNEQFF. The CDR3 nucleotides are TGTGCCAGCAGCGGATTTAGCGGGGTCTACAATGAGCAGTTCTTC.

Of note for this clone: This CDR3 is also generated by other DNA sequences in the sample. The rearrangement joins TRBV28 to TRBJ1-6; a possible D gene is TRBD1 (5 bases). The germline V gene encodes CDR1 MDHEN and CDR2 SYDVKM. There are 14 residues in the CDR3. Trimming removed 5 bases from V and 8 bases from J, with 13 bases in between. CDR3 DNA: TGTGCCAGCAGTCTCCAGGGTAGTCATTCACCCCTCCACTTT. Translation: CASSLQGSHSPLHF.

V and J are TRBV7-9 and TRBJ1-6; TRBD1 agrees at 8 bases. The CDR3 is made up of 16 amino acids. J lost 4 bases, V lost 5 bases, and 7 bases had no gene match. CDR1 SEHNR and CDR2 FQNEAQ come from the germline V gene (reference sequence). The chain's CDR3 is CASSRSGTGYNSPLHF. The CDR3 DNA reads TGTGCCAGCAGCAGGTCGGGGACAGGTTATAATTCACCCCTCCACTTT.